A single T cell receptor (beta chain) is shown here with its context. It was with 60 Vbeta and 13 Jbeta primers that the PCR ran. The method was immunoSEQ multiplex PCR; TCRdb's version includes in-frame clones alone and lacks a portion of them. This sample yields around 180,000 clones, of which less than 90% are seen a single time; about 0.24% belongs to the top ten. This specimen belongs to a study of cytomegalovirus exposure and HLA in healthy donors. The specimen sequenced was PBMCs. The receptor was derived from a girl under three years old in good health and CMV-seronegative.

The CDR3 sequence: CASSLGGQGGEQYF. In nucleotides, the CDR3 is TGTGCCAGCAGCTTAGGTGGACAGGGAGGCGAGCAGTACTTC. The chain combines TRBV13 with TRBJ2-7; TRBD1 agrees at 8 bases. Trimming took 0 bases from V and 6 from J; bases not matched to a gene: 4. This CDR3 spans 14 amino acids. Per germline, CDR1 PRHDT and CDR2 FYEKMQ (reference sequence).